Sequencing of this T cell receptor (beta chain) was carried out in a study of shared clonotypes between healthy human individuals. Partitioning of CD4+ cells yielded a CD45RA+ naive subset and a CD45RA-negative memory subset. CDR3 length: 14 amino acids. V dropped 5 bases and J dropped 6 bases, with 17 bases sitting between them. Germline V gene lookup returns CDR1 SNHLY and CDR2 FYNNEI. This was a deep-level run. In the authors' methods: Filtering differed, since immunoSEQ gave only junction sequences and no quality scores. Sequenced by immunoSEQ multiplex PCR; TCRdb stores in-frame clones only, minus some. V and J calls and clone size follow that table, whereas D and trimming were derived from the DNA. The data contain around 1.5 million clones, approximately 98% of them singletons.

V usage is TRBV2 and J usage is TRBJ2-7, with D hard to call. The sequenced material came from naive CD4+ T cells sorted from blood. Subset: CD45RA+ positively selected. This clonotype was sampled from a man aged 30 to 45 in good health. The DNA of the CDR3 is TGTGCCAGCAGTCCCCACGGAAAAACGGGCGAGCAGTACTTC. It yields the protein CASSPHGKTGEQYF.